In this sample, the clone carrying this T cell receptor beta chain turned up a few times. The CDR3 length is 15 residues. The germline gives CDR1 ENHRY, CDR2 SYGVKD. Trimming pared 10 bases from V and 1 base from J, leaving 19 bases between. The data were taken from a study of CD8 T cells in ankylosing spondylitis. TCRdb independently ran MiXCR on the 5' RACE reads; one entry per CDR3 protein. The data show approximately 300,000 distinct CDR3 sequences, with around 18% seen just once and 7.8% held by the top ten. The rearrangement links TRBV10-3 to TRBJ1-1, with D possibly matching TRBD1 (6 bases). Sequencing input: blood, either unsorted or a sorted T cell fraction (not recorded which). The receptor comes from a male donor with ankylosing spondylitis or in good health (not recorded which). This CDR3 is CATLGTQGQNTEAFF. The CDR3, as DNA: TGTGCCACCCTTGGAACCCAGGGGCAGAACACTGAAGCTTTCTTT.